These T cell receptor beta chains were read from a single sample in a study of cytomegalovirus exposure and HLA in healthy donors. TCRdb keeps only in-frame clones here, not all; method: immunoSEQ multiplex PCR. The sample shows 150,000 to 200,000 clones, roughly 95% of them seen only once. Sequencing was carried out using PBMCs. These TCRs come from a woman younger than 35 in good health and CMV-seronegative. Each CDR3 is given with its conserved first and last residue. D genes are given only for firm matches. Clone size, where shown, is once, few, many, or a class for clones that have expanded.

>-|TRBJ2-1|TRBV7-9|TRBD2
CASSLSGGLNEQFF
TGTGCCAGCAGCTTAAGCGGGGGGCTCAATGAGCAGTTCTTC
>-|TRBJ2-6|TRBV7-6|TRBD1
CASSLALGQKFSGANVLTF
TGTGCCAGCAGCTTAGCGCTGGGACAGAAATTCTCTGGGGCCAACGTCCTGACTTTC
>-|TRBJ1-2|TRBV10-3|TRBD1
CAIRIQGTNYGYTF
TGTGCCATCAGGATACAGGGGACTAACTATGGCTACACCTTC
>-|TRBJ2-3|TRBV27|TRBD2
CASRFRLAGDTDTQYF
TGTGCCAGCAGATTTAGACTAGCGGGGGACACAGATACGCAGTATTTT
>once|TRBJ2-4|TRBV7-8|-
CASSSHEDSILNIQYF
TGTGCCAGCAGCTCCCATGAGGACAGCATTCTAAACATTCAGTACTTC
>-|TRBJ2-2|TRBV18|-
CASSSWDTGGTGELFF
TGTGCCAGCTCATCTTGGGACACCGGCGGAACCGGGGAGCTGTTTTTT
>-|TRBJ2-1|TRBV10-3|TRBD2
CAIRQLAGNNEQFF
TGTGCCATCAGACAACTAGCGGGTAACAATGAGCAGTTCTTC
>once|TRBJ2-3|TRBV7-3|-
CASSLQGTDTQYF
TGTGCCAGCAGCTTACAGGGGACAGATACGCAGTATTTT
>-|TRBJ1-2|TRBV25-1|-
CASSDRRGDTRQSYGYTF
TGTGCCAGCAGTGACCGCCGGGGTGACACGCGACAATCCTATGGCTACACCTTC
>-|TRBJ2-1|TRBV30|-
CAWSWVAENEQFF
TGTGCCTGGAGTTGGGTCGCGGAGAATGAGCAGTTCTTC
>-|TRBJ2-7|TRBV19|-
CASAAGEYLEQYF
TGTGCCAGTGCAGCAGGGGAGTATCTCGAGCAGTACTTC
>-|TRBJ1-1|TRBV6-1|TRBD1
CASSEERTGFSEAFF
TGTGCCAGCAGTGAAGAAAGGACAGGGTTTTCTGAAGCTTTCTTT
>-|TRBJ2-7|TRBV4-1|-
CASSRKQGYEQYF
TGCGCCAGCAGCCGAAAACAGGGTTACGAGCAGTACTTC
>-|TRBJ1-3|TRBV14|-
CASSTGRNTIYF
TGTGCCAGCAGCACGGGGAGAAACACCATATATTTT
>-|TRBJ1-4|TRBV15|TRBD1
CATSRDRGLGKLFF
TGTGCCACCAGCCGAGACAGGGGGCTCGGGAAACTGTTTTTT
>-|TRBJ1-5|TRBV19|TRBD1
CASSTTDRGGQPQHF
TGTGCCAGTAGTACAACAGACAGGGGGGGGCAGCCCCAGCATTTT
>-|TRBJ2-1|TRBV9|TRBD2
CASSANPGLAGTNEQFF
TGTGCCAGCAGCGCCAACCCCGGACTAGCGGGGACCAATGAGCAGTTCTTC
>-|TRBJ1-2|TRBV7-6|-
CASSLTQDRHYGYTF
TGTGCCAGCAGCTTAACGCAGGATAGGCACTATGGCTACACCTTC
>once|TRBJ1-5|TRBV18|-
CASSSDSLGNQPQHF
TGTGCCAGCTCATCCGACAGCCTTGGCAATCAGCCCCAGCATTTT
>-|TRBJ2-1|TRBV4-1|TRBD1
CASSPIKTGLDEQFF
TGCGCCAGCAGCCCAATAAAGACAGGGCTCGATGAGCAGTTCTTC
>-|TRBJ1-2|TRBV10-3|-
CATRREGGNYGYTF
TGTGCCACCCGTAGGGAGGGAGGTAACTATGGCTACACCTTC
>-|TRBJ1-3|TRBV19|-
CASSIPGARSGNTIYF
TGTGCCAGTAGTATCCCAGGGGCCCGCTCTGGAAACACCATATATTTT
>-|TRBJ2-5|TRBV6-5|-
CASSYQREIQETQYF
TGTGCCAGCAGTTACCAGCGAGAAATCCAAGAGACCCAGTACTTC
>-|TRBJ2-2|TRBV2|TRBD2
CASSDVASGAGELFF
TGTGCCAGCAGTGACGTGGCTAGCGGGGCCGGGGAGCTGTTTTTT
>-|TRBJ2-1|TRBV11-2|TRBD2
CASSSMTSGNEQFF
TGTGCCAGCAGCTCGATGACTAGCGGCAATGAGCAGTTCTTC
>-|TRBJ2-1|TRBV5-1|-
CASSTAAVQFF
TGCGCCAGCAGCACGGCAGCGGTGCAGTTCTTC
>-|TRBJ1-6|TRBV6-5|-
CASSYIPLQSSLHF
TGTGCCAGCAGTTACATCCCACTTCAATCCTCCCTCCACTTT
>-|TRBJ1-2|TRBV4-3|TRBD1
CASSQVEGADGYTF
TGCGCCAGCAGCCAAGTTGAGGGGGCAGATGGCTACACCTTC
>once|TRBJ1-4|TRBV19|-
CASSIVRTNEKLFF
TGTGCCAGTAGTATTGTTAGAACTAATGAAAAACTGTTTTTT
>-|TRBJ1-1|TRBV29-1|-
CSVTGGRTEAFF
TGCAGCGTGACCGGGGGGCGGACTGAAGCTTTCTTT
>-|TRBJ2-7|TRBV5-4|-
CASSPISGGPPLREQYF
TGTGCCAGCAGCCCGATCTCCGGGGGACCCCCGCTACGAGAGCAGTACTTC
>-|TRBJ1-2|TRBV25-1|TRBD1
CASTGTGYGYTF
TGTGCCAGCACCGGGACAGGCTATGGCTACACCTTC
>-|TRBJ2-1|TRBV25-1|TRBD1
CASSEGQSEQFF
TGTGCCAGCAGTGAGGGACAGAGTGAGCAGTTCTTC
>few|TRBJ2-3|TRBV18|-
CASSPPSSTDTQYF
TGTGCCAGCTCACCACCGTCTAGCACAGATACGCAGTATTTT
>once|TRBJ2-7|TRBV7-2|-
CASSPGGTGRAYEQYF
TGTGCCAGCAGCCCAGGCGGGACGGGCCGGGCGTACGAGCAGTACTTC
>-|TRBJ2-3|TRBV11-2|-
CASSLVSATGDTQYF
TGTGCCAGCAGCTTAGTATCGGCTACAGGGGATACGCAGTATTTT
>-|TRBJ2-4|TRBV4-1|TRBD2
CASSQGPLAGGKAKNIQYF
TGCGCCAGCAGCCAAGGGCCCCTAGCGGGGGGAAAAGCCAAAAACATTCAGTACTTC
>-|TRBJ1-2|TRBV7-9|-
CASSFGGRSNYGYTF
TGTGCCAGCAGCTTCGGGGGACGGAGTAACTATGGCTACACCTTC
>-|TRBJ2-5|TRBV9|TRBD2
CASSPRTSGRQETQYF
TGTGCCAGCAGCCCCCGGACTAGCGGGAGACAAGAGACCCAGTACTTC
>-|TRBJ2-1|TRBV9|-
CASSVEGALLYNEQFF
TGTGCCAGCAGCGTAGAAGGAGCACTTCTCTACAATGAGCAGTTCTTC
>-|TRBJ2-6|TRBV1|-
CTGRVPGSGANVLTF
TGCACCGGCCGGGTCCCCGGCTCTGGGGCCAACGTCCTGACTTTC
>-|TRBJ2-6|TRBV6-6|-
CASSNSGANVLTF
TGTGCCAGCAGCAACTCTGGGGCCAACGTCCTGACTTTC
>-|TRBJ2-5|TRBV6-1|TRBD1
CASSEVKGARETQYF
TGTGCCAGCAGTGAAGTAAAGGGGGCACGAGAGACCCAGTACTTC
>-|TRBJ1-2|TRBV5-6|-
CASSLSVQYLLYGYTF
TGTGCCAGCAGCTTGTCTGTACAGTACCTACTCTATGGCTACACCTTC
>-|TRBJ1-1|TRBV27|TRBD1
CASSSGTGIHTEAFF
TGTGCCAGCAGTTCAGGGACAGGGATCCACACTGAAGCTTTCTTT
>-|TRBJ1-2|TRBV6-1|-
CASSEVWQGMYGYTF
TGTGCCAGCAGTGAAGTTTGGCAGGGGATGTATGGCTACACCTTC
>-|TRBJ2-7|TRBV27|TRBD1
CASSPRTGDYEQYF
TGTGCCAGCAGTCCCCGGACAGGGGACTACGAGCAGTACTTC
>-|TRBJ2-7|TRBV5-4|TRBD2
CASSLTSGGAFEQYF
TGTGCCAGCAGCTTGACTAGCGGGGGGGCGTTCGAGCAGTACTTC
>-|TRBJ1-5|TRBV7-2|-
CASSLGDKYSNQPQHF
TGTGCCAGCAGCTTAGGGGACAAGTATAGCAATCAGCCCCAGCATTTT
>-|TRBJ2-3|TRBV19|TRBD2
CASSITTSVIGDTQYF
TGTGCCAGTAGTATAACGACTAGCGTGATAGGAGATACGCAGTATTTT
>-|TRBJ2-6|TRBV15|TRBD1
CATSRGQGGSSGANVLTF
TGTGCCACCAGCAGAGGACAGGGGGGTAGCTCTGGGGCCAACGTCCTGACTTTC
>-|TRBJ1-6|TRBV5-1|-
CASSSRGVEGSSPLHF
TGCGCCAGCAGCAGCCGGGGTGTGGAGGGTAGTTCACCCCTCCACTTT